This is a list of T cell receptor beta chains from one sample in a study of tumor-infiltrating lymphocytes in localized non-small cell lung cancer. This table comes from immunoSEQ multiplex PCR, and its TCRdb copy is limited to in-frame clones, with some not included. The table shows around 25,000 clones, with roughly three fifths occurring only once. Material: lung tumor tissue. Receptor source: a human donor with non-small cell lung cancer. Each CDR3 is given with its conserved first and last residue. D genes are given only for firm matches. Some rows mark clone size as missing; the rest say once, few, many or name a class of expanded clone.

NA,TRBV6-1,NA,TRBJ1-1,TGTGCCAGCAGTGAAGAAGAGACAGGAGGGTCTGAAGCTTTCTTT,CASSEEETGGSEAFF
NA,TRBV29-1,TRBD1,TRBJ2-5,TGCAGCGTAGGGGGCGGACAAGAGACCCAGTACTTC,CSVGGGQETQYF
medium-sized,TRBV30,NA,TRBJ2-1,TGTGCCTGGAGGTCTAGTCGAGGTGGGAGCTCCTACAATGAGCAGTTCTTC,CAWRSSRGGSSYNEQFF
few,TRBV27,TRBD1,TRBJ1-5,TGTGCCAGCAGGGGGACAGTTAGGAGCAATCAGCCCCAGCATTTT,CASRGTVRSNQPQHF
once,TRBV9,TRBD1,TRBJ2-3,TGTGCCAGCAGCGTACAATCAGGGACAGCTACGACAGATACGCAGTATTTT,CASSVQSGTATTDTQYF
NA,TRBV14,NA,TRBJ1-4,TGTGCCAGCAGCCAGCACCCCACAGCAACTAATGAAAAACTGTTTTTT,CASSQHPTATNEKLFF
NA,TRBV9,TRBD2,TRBJ2-2,TGTGCCAGCAGCCTGACTAGCGGGAGGATTAGCGGGGAGCTGTTTTTT,CASSLTSGRISGELFF
few,TRBV21-1,NA,TRBJ1-4,TGTGCCAGCAGCAAAGTGGAAGGAGGACAGGCGTTGTTCGGGGAAAAACTGTTTTTT,CASSKVEGGQALFGEKLFF
NA,TRBV6-1,TRBD2,TRBJ2-5,TGTGCCGGGGCCGGGAGGGGCAAAGAGACCCAGTACTTC,CAGAGRGKETQYF
few,TRBV6-1,NA,TRBJ1-2,TGTGCCAGCAGCGAATCGTTCGGTCTTTCTAACTATGGCTACACCTTC,CASSESFGLSNYGYTF
NA,TRBV27,NA,TRBJ1-2,TGTGCCAGCAGCTCGCTAGGGGCGGGGAACTATGGCTACACCTTC,CASSSLGAGNYGYTF
few,TRBV10-3,NA,TRBJ1-1,TGTGCCATCAGTGAGGGAGGAGTTGAAGCTTTCTTT,CAISEGGVEAFF
NA,TRBV11-2,NA,TRBJ1-1,TGTGCCAGCAGGACCCTAGGACAGCCGATCTATGAAGCTTTCTTT,CASRTLGQPIYEAFF
NA,TRBV5-1,NA,TRBJ2-1,TGCGCCAGCAGATATAATAACAATGAGCAGTTCTTC,CASRYNNNEQFF
NA,TRBV7-2,TRBD2,TRBJ2-1,TGTGCCAGCAGCTTACACCTAGCGGGAGCCGGGGAGCAGTTCTTC,CASSLHLAGAGEQFF
NA,TRBV6-1,NA,TRBJ1-5,TGTGCCAGCAGTTTGAACAGGGATAGACAGCCCCAGCATTTT,CASSLNRDRQPQHF
NA,TRBV25-1,NA,TRBJ2-3,TGTGCCAGCAGTGAAGGGGCGAGCCCTAGCACAGATACGCAGTATTTT,CASSEGASPSTDTQYF
NA,TRBV28,TRBD2,TRBJ2-7,TGTGCCAGCAGTACGAAAGGACTAGCGGGAGGCGAGCAGTACTTC,CASSTKGLAGGEQYF
NA,TRBV7-3,TRBD2,TRBJ2-5,TGTGCCAGCAGCGTCACTAGCGGGATGCCCGGGGAGACCCAGTACTTC,CASSVTSGMPGETQYF
NA,TRBV9,TRBD2,TRBJ2-1,TGTGCCAGCAGCTCAGACCGGACTAGCGGTTCTCACAATGAGCAGTTCTTC,CASSSDRTSGSHNEQFF
few,TRBV7-2,NA,TRBJ2-5,TGTGCCAGCAGCCTTACAACTAGGGGGGAGGGGACCCAGTACTTC,CASSLTTRGEGTQYF
NA,TRBV21-1,NA,TRBJ1-2,TGTGCCAGCACCATCCCGGGACAGGGGGCTGAATATGGCTACACCTTC,CASTIPGQGAEYGYTF
NA,TRBV18,TRBD1,TRBJ1-2,TGTGCCAGCTCACCATTACAGGGACAGTCTCCTACCTATGGCTACACCTTC,CASSPLQGQSPTYGYTF
NA,TRBV2,NA,TRBJ2-7,TGTGCCAGCAGTGAAGCAGGTGGCGAGCAGTACTTC,CASSEAGGEQYF
NA,TRBV5-1,TRBD2,TRBJ2-3,TGCGCCAGCAGCTTAGCGGGATTGGATACGCAGTATTTT,CASSLAGLDTQYF
NA,TRBV5-1,TRBD1,TRBJ1-1,TGCGCCAGCAGCTTACAGGGGATGAACACTGAAGCTTTCTTT,CASSLQGMNTEAFF
NA,TRBV6-1,TRBD2,TRBJ2-7,TGTGCCAGCAGTGGTTTAGCGGGAGTGGACGAGCAGTACTTC,CASSGLAGVDEQYF
NA,TRBV7-9,TRBD2,TRBJ2-7,TGTGCCAGCAGCTCAGATTGGACTAGCGGCTCCTACGAGCAGTACTTC,CASSSDWTSGSYEQYF
NA,TRBV4-1,TRBD2,TRBJ2-7,TGCGCCAGCAGCCAAGATACTAGCGCTTTCGCCTACGAGCAGTACTTC,CASSQDTSAFAYEQYF
NA,TRBV27,TRBD1,TRBJ2-4,TGTGCCAGCAGTCCTTGGACAGGGAGGGCCAAAAACATTCAGTACTTC,CASSPWTGRAKNIQYF
few,TRBV18,NA,TRBJ2-3,TGTGCCAGCTCCCCCCAAATTGATCCCGGGGACGGCACAGATACGCAGTATTTT,CASSPQIDPGDGTDTQYF
NA,TRBV5-4,NA,TRBJ1-1,TGTGCCAGCAGGGGGAAGGGCTTAGGCACTGAAGCTTTCTTT,CASRGKGLGTEAFF
NA,TRBV7-8,NA,TRBJ2-5,TGTGCCAGCAGCCCTAAGCCCCTTGGCACCCTCGGGGAGACCCAGTACTTC,CASSPKPLGTLGETQYF
NA,TRBV10-1,NA,TRBJ1-5,TGCGCCAGCAGCCCCCCTCTTGGTAATCAGCCCCAGCATTTT,CASSPPLGNQPQHF
NA,TRBV5-4,NA,TRBJ2-4,TGTGCCAGCAGCTGGGGGGCAGGGGAGGACATTCAGTACTTC,CASSWGAGEDIQYF
NA,TRBV7-2,NA,TRBJ2-6,TGTGCCAGCAGACCCCCGATCCTATACAGCTCTGGGGCCAACGTCCTGACTTTC,CASRPPILYSSGANVLTF
NA,TRBV10-1,TRBD2,TRBJ2-2,TGCGCCAGCAGTGAGACCGGGACTAGCGGGAGGTCCACCGGGGAGCTGTTTTTT,CASSETGTSGRSTGELFF
NA,TRBV19,NA,TRBJ1-1,TGTGCCAGTAGTATAGTGTGGTCAGGGGCGCGAACTGAAGCTTTCTTT,CASSIVWSGARTEAFF
NA,TRBV30,NA,TRBJ2-4,TGTGCCTGGAGTAGGGACTTCCTAGCCAAAAACATTCAGTACTTC,CAWSRDFLAKNIQYF
NA,TRBV9,NA,TRBJ2-1,TGTGCCAGCAGCGAGGACGGGCACTCCTACAATGAGCAGTTCTTC,CASSEDGHSYNEQFF
NA,TRBV6-1,NA,TRBJ1-4,TGTGCCAGCAGGGGGCCGGATGACCCCGATGGAAAACTGTTTTTT,CASRGPDDPDGKLFF
NA,TRBV4-1,NA,TRBJ2-7,TGCGCCAGCAGCCAAGGGGACGAGCAGTACTTC,CASSQGDEQYF
NA,TRBV2,NA,TRBJ2-3,TGTGCCAGCAGTGACGGGTGGGGGGATACGCAGTATTTT,CASSDGWGDTQYF
NA,TRBV19,NA,TRBJ2-7,TGTGCCAGTAGTATGGACCAGGTGGGCGAGCAGTACTTC,CASSMDQVGEQYF
few,TRBV5-4,NA,TRBJ1-1,TGTGCCAGCAGCCTGGACGTACTCACTGAAGCTTTCTTT,CASSLDVLTEAFF
few,TRBV2,NA,TRBJ1-5,TGTGCCAGCAGCCAGGACGACAATCAGCCCCAGCATTTT,CASSQDDNQPQHF
NA,TRBV9,TRBD2,TRBJ2-7,TGTGCCAGCAGCGTAGCGGGAGGCGGCGAGCAGTACTTC,CASSVAGGGEQYF
NA,TRBV30,TRBD2,TRBJ2-1,TGTGCCTGGAGTTTAGCGGGAGGCGTCAATGAGCAGTTCTTC,CAWSLAGGVNEQFF
NA,TRBV11-1,TRBD2,TRBJ2-5,TGTGCCAGCAGCGCCTACGGGATGGGGGGGTACCAAGAGACCCAGTACTTC,CASSAYGMGGYQETQYF
NA,TRBV4-2,NA,TRBJ1-5,TGTGCCAGCAGCCAAGACGGACGCAATCAGCCCCAGCATTTT,CASSQDGRNQPQHF
NA,TRBV29-1,NA,TRBJ1-4,TGCAGCGTGGACACAGGGAGGACTAATGAAAAACTGTTTTTT,CSVDTGRTNEKLFF
NA,TRBV29-1,NA,TRBJ1-1,TGCAGCGTAGAGGACGGGACAAAATACACTGAAGCTTTCTTT,CSVEDGTKYTEAFF
NA,TRBV5-1,TRBD1,TRBJ2-2,TGCGCCAGCAGCCGTGAAGGACAGGGACAAGGCACCGGGGAGCTGTTTTTT,CASSREGQGQGTGELFF
NA,TRBV6-4,NA,TRBJ2-5,TGTGCCAGCAGTGATATAGGGACGGGGGCTGTGGCCCAGTACTTC,CASSDIGTGAVAQYF
NA,TRBV7-2,NA,TRBJ1-1,TGTGCCAGCAGCTTAGTGTCTGAAGCTTTCTTT,CASSLVSEAFF